Listed below are T cell receptor beta chains from one sample, sequenced in a study of brain T cells in children with intractable seizures. Repertoires were generated with immunoSEQ multiplex PCR, while TCRdb's copy carries only in-frame clones and drops some. The sample records about 120,000 clones, 94% being singletons. This specimen was peripheral blood, taken at surgery. The receptors stem from a boy under three years old with hemimegalencephaly and intractable seizures. The CDR3 runs from the conserved cysteine through the conserved F or W. A D gene is named only where the DNA matches it firmly. Rows may omit the clone size; those that give it use once, few, many or a size class.

V,length,J,size,D,CDR3,DNA
TRBV6-1,14,TRBJ1-4,once,-,CASSEPGRGEKLFF,TGTGCCAGCAGTGAACCGGGACGTGGTGAAAAACTGTTTTTT
TRBV3-1/TRBV3-2,16,TRBJ2-2,-,-,CASSPSGLLRTGELFF,TGTGCCAGCAGCCCGTCGGGGCTATTGAGGACCGGGGAGCTGTTTTTT
TRBV13,16,TRBJ2-1,-,TRBD2,CASSGSGRRSYNEQFF,TGTGCCAGCAGCGGCAGCGGGAGAAGATCCTACAATGAGCAGTTCTTC
TRBV5-4,16,TRBJ1-3,-,-,CASSQPGTDSGNTIYF,TGTGCCAGCAGCCAGCCCGGTACAGACTCTGGAAACACCATATATTTT
TRBV4-1,15,TRBJ2-7,-,-,CASSQGHGRIYEQYF,TGCGCCAGCAGCCAAGGACATGGGCGGATCTACGAGCAGTACTTC
TRBV5-1,16,TRBJ2-1,-,TRBD2,CASGTSGSNAYNEQFF,TGCGCCAGCGGGACTAGCGGGAGTAACGCCTACAATGAGCAGTTCTTC
TRBV11-1,14,TRBJ2-7,-,TRBD1,CASSRGQGKDEQYF,TGTGCCAGCAGCCGTGGACAGGGCAAGGACGAGCAGTACTTC
TRBV30,14,TRBJ2-1,-,TRBD2,CAWARLAQGNEQFF,TGTGCCTGGGCCCGACTAGCGCAGGGAAATGAGCAGTTCTTC
TRBV5-4,12,TRBJ2-7,-,TRBD1,CASSSQGYEQYF,TGTGCCAGCAGCTCACAGGGGTACGAGCAGTACTTC
TRBV11-2,14,TRBJ2-7,-,-,CASSLGRGPGEQYF,TGTGCCAGCAGCTTAGGTCGAGGGCCGGGGGAGCAGTACTTC
TRBV2,14,TRBJ2-7,-,TRBD2,CASTISGRAYEQYF,TGTGCCAGCACCATAAGCGGGAGGGCGTACGAGCAGTACTTC
TRBV6-1,17,TRBJ2-2,once,TRBD2,CASSEGTRATYDGELFF,TGTGCCAGCAGTGAAGGGACTAGAGCAACATACGACGGGGAGCTGTTTTTT
TRBV7-2,16,TRBJ2-1,-,TRBD2,CASSPLRGREGDEQFF,TGTGCCAGCAGCCCCCTGAGGGGGCGGGAGGGTGATGAGCAGTTCTTC
TRBV20-1,11,TRBJ1-1,-,-,CSALRGTEAFF,TGCAGTGCTCTGAGGGGGACTGAAGCTTTCTTT
TRBV27,16,TRBJ2-7,-,TRBD1,CASSFRLRDRGYEQYF,TGTGCCAGCAGTTTTAGACTCCGGGACAGGGGCTACGAGCAGTACTTC
TRBV4-1,14,TRBJ2-7,-,-,CASSQDHSYYEQYF,TGCGCCAGCAGCCAAGATCACAGCTACTACGAGCAGTACTTC
TRBV6-1,16,TRBJ2-1,-,TRBD2,CASSEARGGGYNEQFF,TGTGCCAGCAGTGAAGCTCGCGGGGGGGGTTACAATGAGCAGTTCTTC
TRBV27,14,TRBJ2-7,-,TRBD2,CASTRLGGTYEQYF,TGTGCCAGCACCCGGCTGGGAGGGACCTACGAGCAGTACTTC
TRBV11-3,14,TRBJ2-7,-,TRBD2,CASGAGRESYEQYF,TGTGCCAGCGGCGCGGGGCGGGAGTCCTACGAGCAGTACTTC
TRBV4-3,15,TRBJ2-7,-,-,CASSQETGPRYEQYF,TGCGCCAGCAGCCAAGAAACAGGCCCTCGCTACGAGCAGTACTTC
TRBV27,12,TRBJ2-5,-,-,CASRKAPETQYF,TGTGCCAGCAGAAAGGCCCCGGAGACCCAGTACTTC
TRBV29-1,15,TRBJ2-1,-,-,CSVLTNIYGGNEQFF,TGCAGCGTCCTCACAAACATTTATGGGGGCAATGAGCAGTTCTTC
TRBV1,14,TRBJ2-5,-,-,CTSSPTRLRETQYF,TGCACCAGCAGCCCCACAAGACTCAGAGAGACCCAGTACTTC
TRBV27,13,TRBJ2-1,-,-,CASSPGPTNEQFF,TGTGCCAGCAGCCCGGGACCGACCAATGAGCAGTTCTTC
TRBV28,15,TRBJ1-4,-,-,CASSLWVDYNEKLFF,TGTGCCAGCAGTTTATGGGTGGACTATAATGAAAAACTGTTTTTT
TRBV9,17,TRBJ2-5,-,TRBD2,CASSVGQWEREVETQYF,TGTGCCAGCAGCGTAGGCCAATGGGAGCGGGAGGTGGAGACCCAGTACTTC
TRBV5-8,18,TRBJ2-1,-,TRBD2,CASSLSLAGLPSYNEQFF,TGTGCCAGCAGCTTGTCTCTAGCGGGACTCCCCTCCTACAATGAGCAGTTCTTC
TRBV2,17,TRBJ1-5,-,-,CASRLQQGSYSNQPQHF,TGTGCCAGCAGGTTACAACAGGGTTCCTATAGCAATCAGCCCCAGCATTTT
TRBV28,12,TRBJ2-3,-,-,CASSLLADTQYF,TGTGCCAGCAGTTTACTGGCAGATACGCAGTATTTT
TRBV27,17,TRBJ2-1,-,TRBD2,CASSLRLAGVTYNEQFF,TGTGCCAGCAGTTTACGACTAGCGGGAGTGACCTACAATGAGCAGTTCTTC
TRBV5-6,17,TRBJ2-1,-,-,CASSLAKLFGGVDEQFF,TGTGCCAGCAGCTTGGCCAAGTTGTTCGGAGGCGTGGATGAGCAGTTCTTC
TRBV5-5,15,TRBJ1-4,-,-,CASSLHYRENEKLFF,TGTGCCAGCAGCCTGCACTACAGGGAAAACGAAAAACTGTTTTTT
TRBV28,12,TRBJ2-7,-,TRBD1,CASGDRVYEQYF,TGTGCCAGCGGGGACAGGGTCTACGAGCAGTACTTC
TRBV25-1,16,TRBJ1-1,-,-,CASSEWPAGSGTEAFF,TGTGCCAGCAGTGAATGGCCAGCAGGGTCAGGCACTGAAGCTTTCTTT
TRBV15,15,TRBJ1-6,-,-,CATKKGSAYNSPLHF,TGTGCCACCAAAAAGGGGAGCGCTTATAATTCACCCCTCCACTTT
TRBV23-1,17,TRBJ1-2,-,-,CASSHPLSRVTNYGYTF,TGCGCCAGCAGTCATCCACTCTCCAGGGTGACTAACTATGGCTACACCTTC
TRBV20-1,13,TRBJ2-7,-,TRBD2,CSASSAAGGGQYF,TGCAGTGCTAGTTCGGCGGCGGGAGGGGGGCAGTACTTC
TRBV2,18,TRBJ2-5,-,-,CASRGNPGTPFTKETQYF,TGTGCCAGCAGAGGCAACCCCGGGACCCCGTTTACCAAGGAGACCCAGTACTTC
TRBV4-3,16,TRBJ2-1,-,-,CASSLLANRSYNEQFF,TGCGCCAGCAGCCTACTAGCTAATAGATCCTACAATGAGCAGTTCTTC
TRBV28,12,TRBJ1-5,-,-,CASSRRSQPQHF,TGTGCCAGCAGCCGCCGGAGTCAGCCCCAGCATTTT
TRBV29-1,13,TRBJ2-2,-,-,CSVDHSNTGELFF,TGCAGCGTGGATCATTCAAACACCGGGGAGCTGTTTTTT
TRBV23-1,17,TRBJ1-2,-,TRBD1,CASRPGTGDRINYGYTF,TGCGCCAGCAGACCCGGGACAGGGGACCGTATTAACTATGGCTACACCTTC
TRBV27,12,TRBJ2-7,-,-,CASSKQGGEQYF,TGTGCCAGCAGCAAACAAGGGGGCGAGCAGTACTTC
TRBV28,14,TRBJ1-2,medium-sized,TRBD1,CASSLFQGASGYTF,TGTGCCAGCAGTTTATTTCAGGGGGCGAGTGGCTACACCTTC